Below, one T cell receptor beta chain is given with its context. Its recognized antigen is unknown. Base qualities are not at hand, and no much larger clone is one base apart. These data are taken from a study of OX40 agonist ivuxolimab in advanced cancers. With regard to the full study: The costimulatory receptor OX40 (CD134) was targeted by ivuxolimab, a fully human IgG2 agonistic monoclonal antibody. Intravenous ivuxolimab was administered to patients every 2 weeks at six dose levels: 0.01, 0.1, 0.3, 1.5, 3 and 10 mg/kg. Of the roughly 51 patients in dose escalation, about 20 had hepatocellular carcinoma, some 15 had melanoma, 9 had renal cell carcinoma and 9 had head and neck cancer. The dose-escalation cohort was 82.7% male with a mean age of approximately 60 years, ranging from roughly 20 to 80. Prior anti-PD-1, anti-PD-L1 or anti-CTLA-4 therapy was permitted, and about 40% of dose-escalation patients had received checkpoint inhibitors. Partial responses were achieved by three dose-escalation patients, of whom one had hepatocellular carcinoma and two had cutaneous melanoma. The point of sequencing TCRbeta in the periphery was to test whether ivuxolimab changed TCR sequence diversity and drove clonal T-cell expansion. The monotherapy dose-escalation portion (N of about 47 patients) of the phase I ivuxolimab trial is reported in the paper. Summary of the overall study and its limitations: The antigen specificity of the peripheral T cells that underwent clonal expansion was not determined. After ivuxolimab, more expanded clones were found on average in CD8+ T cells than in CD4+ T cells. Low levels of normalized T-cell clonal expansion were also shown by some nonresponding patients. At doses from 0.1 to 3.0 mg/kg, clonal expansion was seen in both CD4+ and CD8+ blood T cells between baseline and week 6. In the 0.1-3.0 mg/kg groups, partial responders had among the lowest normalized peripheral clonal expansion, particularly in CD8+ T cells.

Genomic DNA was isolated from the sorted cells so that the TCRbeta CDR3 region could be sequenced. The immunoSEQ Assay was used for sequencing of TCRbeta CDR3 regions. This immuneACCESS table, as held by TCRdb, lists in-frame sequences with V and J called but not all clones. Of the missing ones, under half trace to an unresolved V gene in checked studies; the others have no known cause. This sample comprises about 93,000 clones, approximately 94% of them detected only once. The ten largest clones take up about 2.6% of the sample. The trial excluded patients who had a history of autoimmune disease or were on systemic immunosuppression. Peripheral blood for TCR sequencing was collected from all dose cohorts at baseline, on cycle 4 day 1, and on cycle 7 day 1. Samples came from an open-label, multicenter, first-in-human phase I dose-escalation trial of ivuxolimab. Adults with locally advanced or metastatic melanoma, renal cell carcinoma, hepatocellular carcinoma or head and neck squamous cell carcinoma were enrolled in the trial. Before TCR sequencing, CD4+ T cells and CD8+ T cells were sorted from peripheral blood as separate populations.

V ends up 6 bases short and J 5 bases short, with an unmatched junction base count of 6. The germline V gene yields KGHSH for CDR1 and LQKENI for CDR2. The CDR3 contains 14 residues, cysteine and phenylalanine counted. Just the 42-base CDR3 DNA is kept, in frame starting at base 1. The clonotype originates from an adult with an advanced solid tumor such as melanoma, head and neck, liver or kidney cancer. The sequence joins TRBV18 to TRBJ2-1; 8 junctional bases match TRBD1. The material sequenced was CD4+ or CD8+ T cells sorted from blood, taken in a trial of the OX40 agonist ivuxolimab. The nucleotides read TGTGCCAGCTCGGAGGACAGGGTGGACAATGAGCAGTTCTTC. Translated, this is CASSEDRVDNEQFF.